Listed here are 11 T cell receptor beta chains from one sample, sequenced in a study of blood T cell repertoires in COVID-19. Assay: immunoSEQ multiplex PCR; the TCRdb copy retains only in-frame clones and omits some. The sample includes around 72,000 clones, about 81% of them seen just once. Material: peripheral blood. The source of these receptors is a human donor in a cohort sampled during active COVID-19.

DNA for the CDR3: TGTGCCAGCAGTTTAATCCTCGGGGTCTCACCCCTCCACTTT. It translates to CASSLILGVSPLHF. This sequence joins TRBV27 and TRBJ1-6; D ambiguous. The CDR3 is 14 amino acids. CDR1 MNHEY and CDR2 SMNVEV come from the germline V gene (reference sequence). Trimming stripped 2 bases from V and 10 bases from J, with 12 bases between.

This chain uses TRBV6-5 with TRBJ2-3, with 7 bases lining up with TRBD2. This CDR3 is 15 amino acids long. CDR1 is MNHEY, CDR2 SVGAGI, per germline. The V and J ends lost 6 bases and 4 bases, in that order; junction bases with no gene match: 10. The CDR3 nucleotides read TGTGCCAGCAGGGCTCAGCGGGATGGAGCAGATACGCAGTATTTT. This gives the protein CASRAQRDGADTQYF.

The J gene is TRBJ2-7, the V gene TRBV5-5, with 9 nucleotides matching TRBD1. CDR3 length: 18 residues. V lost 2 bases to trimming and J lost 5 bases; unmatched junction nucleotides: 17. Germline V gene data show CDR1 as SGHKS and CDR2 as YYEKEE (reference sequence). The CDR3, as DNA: TGTGCCAGCAGCTTCAATCCCCAGTCCGGGACAGGGTTTAACGAGCAGTACTTC. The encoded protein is CASSFNPQSGTGFNEQYF.

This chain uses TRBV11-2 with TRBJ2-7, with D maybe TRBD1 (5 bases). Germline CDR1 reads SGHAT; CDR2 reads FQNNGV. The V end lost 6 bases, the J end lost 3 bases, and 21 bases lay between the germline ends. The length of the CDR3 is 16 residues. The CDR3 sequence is CASSPVGRTGIYEQYF. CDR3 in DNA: TGTGCCAGCAGTCCCGTGGGGCGAACAGGAATCTACGAGCAGTACTTC.

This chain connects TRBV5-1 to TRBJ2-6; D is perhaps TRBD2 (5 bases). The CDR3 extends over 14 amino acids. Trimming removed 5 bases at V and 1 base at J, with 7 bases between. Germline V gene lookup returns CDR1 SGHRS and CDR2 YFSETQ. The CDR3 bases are TGCGCCAGCAGTGGGGAGTCTGGGGCCAACGTCCTGACTTTC. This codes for CASSGESGANVLTF. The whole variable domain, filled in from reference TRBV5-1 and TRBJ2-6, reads KAGVTQTPRYLIKTRGQQVTLSCSPISGHRSVSWYQQTPGQGLQFLFEYFSETQRNKGNFPGRFSGRQFSNSRSEMNVSTLELGDSALYLCASSGESGANVLTFGAGSRLTVL.

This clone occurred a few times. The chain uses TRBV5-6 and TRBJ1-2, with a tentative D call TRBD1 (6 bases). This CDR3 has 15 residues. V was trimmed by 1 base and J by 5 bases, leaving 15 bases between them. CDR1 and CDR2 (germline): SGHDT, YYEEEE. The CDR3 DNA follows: TGTGCCAGCAGCTTGTCGAACAGGGTGGGGTATGGCTACACCTTC. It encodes CASSLSNRVGYGYTF.

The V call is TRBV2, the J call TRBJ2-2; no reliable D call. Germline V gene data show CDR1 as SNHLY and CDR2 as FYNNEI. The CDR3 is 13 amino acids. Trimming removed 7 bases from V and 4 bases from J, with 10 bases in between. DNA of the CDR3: TGTGCCAGCACCCCCGCGGCCACCGGGGAGCTGTTTTTT. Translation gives CASTPAATGELFF. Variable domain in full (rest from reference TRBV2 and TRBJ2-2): EPEVTQTPSHQVTQMGQEVILRCVPISNHLYFYWYRQILGQKVEFLVSFYNNEISEKSEIFDDQFSVERPDGSNFTLKIRSTKLEDSAMYFCASTPAATGELFFGEGSRLTVL.

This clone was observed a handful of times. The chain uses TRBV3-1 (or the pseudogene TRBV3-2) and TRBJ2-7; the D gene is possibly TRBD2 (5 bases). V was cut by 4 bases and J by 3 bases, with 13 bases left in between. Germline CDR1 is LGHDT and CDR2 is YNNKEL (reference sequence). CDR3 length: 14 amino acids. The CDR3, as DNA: TGTGCCAGCAGCCCCACCCTGGGAGACTACGAGCAGTACTTC. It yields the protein CASSPTLGDYEQYF.

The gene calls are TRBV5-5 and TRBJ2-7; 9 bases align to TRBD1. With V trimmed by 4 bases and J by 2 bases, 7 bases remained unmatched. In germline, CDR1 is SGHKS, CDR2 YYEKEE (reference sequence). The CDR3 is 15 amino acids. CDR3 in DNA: TGTGCCAGCAGCCCGACGGGACAGGGAACCTACGAGCAGTACTTC. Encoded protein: CASSPTGQGTYEQYF.

The CDR3 here is CAWSVRAGVGYTF. CDR3 nucleotides: TGTGCCTGGAGTGTACGGGCAGGGGTAGGCTACACCTTC. The chain joins TRBV30 to TRBJ1-2; TRBD1 is a possible D gene (6 bases). The germline CDR1 and CDR2 sequences are GTSNPN and SVGIG (reference sequence). The CDR3 loop spans 13 amino acids. V was trimmed by 0 bases and J by 8 bases, leaving 13 bases between them.

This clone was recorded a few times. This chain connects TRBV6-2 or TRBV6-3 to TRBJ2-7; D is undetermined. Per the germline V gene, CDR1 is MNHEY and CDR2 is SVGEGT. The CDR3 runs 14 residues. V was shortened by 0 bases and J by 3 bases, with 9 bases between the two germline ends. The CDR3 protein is CASSYSRHRYEQYF. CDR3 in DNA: TGTGCCAGCAGTTACTCTCGACATCGCTACGAGCAGTACTTC.